This TCR beta chain was captured by sequencing in a study of vaccination effects on CD4 cells after COVID-19. Concerning this clone: Its antigen is still unknown.

Sequencing used immunoSEQ multiplex PCR; TCRdb keeps in-frame clones, though not all of them. This table holds roughly 63,000 clones, around 80% found once. CDR1 is MNHEY and CDR2 is SVGAGI in the germline V gene. Trimming pared 10 bases from V and 2 bases from J, leaving 14 bases between. This CDR3 contains 14 residues. In the ViraFEST assay, antigen-specific CD4+ clonotypes were identified by expansion after peptide-pool stimulation. With nine to eleven days of culture completed, CD4+ T cells were isolated. It was two doses of either the BNT162b2 or mRNA-1273 vaccine that participants received. Each culture well received a few million PBMC. These cells were then cultured in IMDM with 8.5 to 10 IU/ml IL-2 and roughly 10 ug/ml peptides.

The TCR originated in a human donor who received a COVID-19 vaccine. The sequencing here drew on CD4+ T cells from PBMCs cultured with HCoV-OC43 spike peptides, taken after COVID-19 vaccination. The subset was: HCoV-OC43 spike overlapping peptide pool stimulation. V gene TRBV6-5 combines with J gene TRBJ2-2; D uncertain. In DNA, the CDR3 is TGTGCCACCAACGGGCTACTAAACACCGGGGAGCTGTTTTTT. This gives the protein CATNGLLNTGELFF.